One and the same sample provided the 19 T cell receptor beta chains below, sequenced in a study of CD8 T cells in Susac syndrome. When the RNA was reverse transcribed, random hexamers were used with an input of about 0.5 to 1 ug. TCRdb re-called the immunoSEQ multiplex PCR reads with MiXCR, one entry per CDR3 protein. The table shows about 66,000 distinct CDR3 sequences, with around 95% occurring only once. Sequences were obtained from CD8+ T cells from PBMCs. All receptors derive from a human donor with multiple sclerosis.

The chain couples TRBV7-9 to TRBJ2-2, with a weak D call TRBD1 (6 bases). The V gene's germline CDR1 is SEHNR and CDR2 FQNEAQ (reference sequence). The CDR3 extends over 16 amino acids. V shed 5 bases and J shed 1 base, with 14 bases lying between them. In DNA form, the CDR3 reads TGTGCCAGCAGCAATCGACAGGCCTTGAACACCGGGGAGCTGTTTTTT. Protein sequence: CASSNRQALNTGELFF.

This chain uses TRBV29-1 with TRBJ2-4; D tentatively fits TRBD1 or TRBD2 (5 bases each). CDR1 is SQVTM, CDR2 ANQGSEA, per germline. V was cut by 7 bases and J by 1 base, with 8 bases left in between. The CDR3 consists of 12 residues. CDR3 in amino acids: CSARDAKNIQYF. The CDR3 DNA sequence: TGCAGCGCACGGGACGCCAAAAACATTCAGTACTTC.

The chain links TRBV15 to TRBJ2-7; D is ambiguous. The germline V gene has CDR1 LNHNV and CDR2 YYDKDF (reference sequence). CDR3 size: 12 residues. Trimming pared 1 base from V and 6 bases from J, leaving 7 bases between. DNA of the CDR3: TGTGCCACCAGCAGAGCCGAGTCCGAGCAGTACTTC. It yields the protein CATSRAESEQYF. Filled out from reference TRBV15 and TRBJ2-7, the complete variable domain reads DAMVIQNPRYQVTQFGKPVTLSCSQTLNHNVMYWYQQKSSQAPKLLFHYYDKDFNNEADTPDNFQSRRPNTSFCFLDIRSPGLGDTAMYLCATSRAESEQYFGPGTRLTVT.

This sequence joins TRBV4-3 and TRBJ2-5; D is perhaps TRBD1 (6 bases). This CDR3 has 16 amino acids. Germline assignment: CDR1 LGHNA and CDR2 YSLEER. Trimming shortened V by 0 bases and J by 5 bases, and 16 bases separated the two germline ends. The CDR3 is CASSQDSSQGSETQYF. In nucleotides, the CDR3 is TGCGCCAGCAGCCAAGATTCCTCGCAGGGGAGCGAGACCCAGTACTTC.

The chain employs TRBV28 and TRBJ2-1, with D unresolved. Trimming removed 2 bases at V and 5 bases at J, with 10 bases between. The CDR3 totals 14 residues. Germline V gene sequence: CDR1 MDHEN, CDR2 SYDVKM. Here the CDR3 reads CASSLRASDNEQFF. The CDR3 DNA follows: TGTGCCAGCAGTTTACGGGCTAGTGACAATGAGCAGTTCTTC.

For this clonotype: Germline is not matched at one junction end, which may reflect a read error. The V gene is TRBV5-1, the J gene TRBJ2-7, with unresolved D. Germline V gene data show CDR1 as SGHRS and CDR2 as YFSETQ. This CDR3 region has 11 residues. The CDR3 DNA sequence: TGTGCCAGCAGTTTAGGTGGGGAGCAGTACTTC. Residues: CASSLGGEQYF.

V usage is TRBV4-1 and J usage is TRBJ1-1; D uncertain. Germline V CDR1 and CDR2: MGHRA, YSYEKL. The CDR3 is made up of 15 amino acids. V gave up 2 bases and J gave up 5 bases, with 15 bases separating them. The CDR3 DNA reads TGCGCCAGCAGCCAAATTTGGGGTACGGGGACTGAAGCTTTCTTT. Protein product: CASSQIWGTGTEAFF.

The chain couples TRBV27 to TRBJ1-5; the match to TRBD1 covers 7 bases. Germline V gene lookup returns CDR1 MNHEY and CDR2 SMNVEV (reference sequence). This CDR3 spans 16 amino acids. The V and J ends lost 1 base and 5 bases, in that order; junction bases with no gene match: 8. This CDR3 is CASSLYPGGSHQPQHF. CDR3 coding DNA: TGTGCCAGCAGTTTATATCCAGGGGGTAGTCATCAGCCCCAGCATTTT.

This rearrangement joins TRBV7-8 to TRBJ1-1, with TRBD1 as a possible D gene (6 bases). The CDR3 has 15 amino acids. V was cut by 2 bases and J by 5 bases, with 15 bases left in between. Germline CDR1 SGHVS, CDR2 FQNEAQ. The CDR3 here is CASSLYERGETEAFF. In DNA form, the CDR3 reads TGTGCCAGCAGCTTATACGAAAGGGGGGAGACTGAAGCTTTCTTT.

This rearrangement joins TRBV10-3 to TRBJ2-5; D is ambiguous. V gave up 3 bases and J gave up 4 bases, with 9 bases separating them. Germline V gene sequence: CDR1 ENHRY, CDR2 SYGVKD. The CDR3 totals 13 residues. CDR3 in DNA: TGTGCCATCAGTGACTCGGGTGGAGAGACCCAGTACTTC. It yields the protein CAISDSGGETQYF.

This clonotype was seen once. The CDR3 loop reads CASSVAGGETQYF. The CDR3 DNA reads as TGTGCCAGCAGCGTGGCGGGAGGAGAGACCCAGTACTTC. The chain couples TRBV14 to TRBJ2-5, with TRBD2 identical over 8 bases. Trimming cost V 5 bases and J 4 bases; bases outside gene matches: 3. This CDR3 contains 13 residues. Per germline, CDR1 SGHDN and CDR2 FVKESK.

The chain employs TRBV29-1 and TRBJ2-7; 10 bases fit TRBD1. V lost 6 bases to trimming and J lost 0 bases; unmatched junction nucleotides: 5. This CDR3 is 14 amino acids long. CDR1 SQVTM and CDR2 ANQGSEA come from the germline V gene. The CDR3 DNA follows: TGCAGCGTCAGGGGGACAGGGGACTCCTACGAGCAGTACTTC. Translating it yields CSVRGTGDSYEQYF.

This sequence joins TRBV27 and TRBJ2-2; D is uncertain. CDR3 length equals 12 residues. The V gene's germline CDR1 is MNHEY and CDR2 SMNVEV (reference sequence). V gave up 8 bases and J gave up 2 bases, with 6 bases separating them. The CDR3 bases are TGTGCCAGCGGGGTCAACACCGGGGAGCTGTTTTTT. Protein: CASGVNTGELFF.

V is TRBV29-1 and J is TRBJ2-5; D may be TRBD2 (6 bases). Trimming took off 3 bases at V and 3 bases at J, with 17 bases between the two ends. This CDR3 spans 15 amino acids. The germline V gene has CDR1 SQVTM and CDR2 ANQGSEA. DNA for the CDR3: TGCAGCGTTGATTGGGGGGACGGGGAGGAAGAGACCCAGTACTTC. As protein: CSVDWGDGEEETQYF.

The chain links TRBV18 to TRBJ2-3; D possibly uses TRBD1 or TRBD2 (5 bases each). The V and J ends lost 3 bases and 4 bases respectively, with 20 bases between them. The CDR3 loop spans 17 amino acids. Per germline, CDR1 KGHSH and CDR2 LQKENI. The CDR3: CASSPAGDTRGPDTQYF. DNA of the CDR3: TGTGCCAGCTCACCCGCCGGTGACACCCGGGGCCCAGATACGCAGTATTTT.

This clonotype appeared once. The chain recombines TRBV28 with TRBJ2-7; D unclear. The CDR3 runs to 14 residues. With 7 bases removed from V and 3 bases from J, the gap between germline ends came to 16 bases. In germline, CDR1 is MDHEN, CDR2 SYDVKM. The CDR3 nucleotides read TGTGCCAGCAATTTTATAGGGTCGGGCTACGAGCAGTACTTC. This encodes CASNFIGSGYEQYF. Full variable domain (outside the CDR3, taken from reference TRBV28 and TRBJ2-7): DVKVTQSSRYLVKRTGEKVFLECVQDMDHENMFWYRQDPGLGLRLIYFSYDVKMKEKGDIPEGYSVSREKKERFSLILESASTNQTSMYLCASNFIGSGYEQYFGPGTRLTVT.

This chain links TRBV6-5 with TRBJ2-2; unclear D gene. The V gene's germline CDR1 is MNHEY and CDR2 SVGAGI. V lost 3 bases to trimming and J lost 5 bases, with 4 bases between them. The CDR3 totals 12 residues. CDR3 coding DNA: TGTGCCAGCAGTTATAGTACCGGGGAGCTGTTTTTT. Translation gives CASSYSTGELFF.

The chain carries TRBV2 and TRBJ2-1, with 10 bases matching TRBD2. With 5 bases clipped from V and 4 bases from J, the junction kept 5 bases outside the gene matches. Germline loops: CDR1 SNHLY, CDR2 FYNNEI. The length of the CDR3 is 15 residues. CDR3 nucleotides: TGTGCCAGCAGTTCCGCTAGCGGGAGTTACAATGAGCAGTTCTTC. It yields the protein CASSSASGSYNEQFF.

The gene calls are TRBV29-1 and TRBJ2-7; the D gene could be TRBD1 or TRBD2 (7 bases each). CDR3 length equals 14 residues. CDR1 is SQVTM and CDR2 is ANQGSEA in the germline V gene. V was pared by 6 bases and J by 2 bases, with 17 bases between. Written as DNA, the CDR3 is TGCAGCGTCGAGGGCAGGGGGGGGCCCTACGAGCAGTACTTC. It specifies CSVEGRGGPYEQYF.